This TCR beta chain was sequenced during a study of shared clonotypes between healthy human individuals. This table comes from immunoSEQ multiplex PCR, and its TCRdb copy is limited to in-frame clones, with some not included. The table has a few hundred thousand clones, 87% seen once. This clone was recorded only once. The sequenced material came from memory CD8+ T cells sorted from blood. The subset here: CD45RO+ cells pooled with CCR7-negative TemRA cells. The clonotype originates from a man in his late teens or twenties in good health.

The CDR3 sequence is CASGPVSQETQYF. In nucleotides, the CDR3 is TGTGCCAGCGGACCAGTGAGCCAAGAGACCCAGTACTTC. V is TRBV6-5 and J is TRBJ2-5, with D unclear. The V end was cut by 8 bases, the J end by 1 base, with 11 bases between. CDR3 length equals 13 residues. In germline, CDR1 is MNHEY, CDR2 SVGAGI.